Shown below are 2 T cell receptor beta chains from a single sample sequenced in a study of shared clonotypes between healthy human individuals. Data came from immunoSEQ multiplex PCR; TCRdb stores just in-frame clones and leaves some out. The table records roughly 1,600,000 clones, around 98.5% of them present only once. Sequences were obtained from naive CD4+ T cells sorted from blood. Subset specified: CD45RA+ positively selected. The receptor set was obtained from a man younger than 40 in good health.

DNA for the CDR3: TGTGCCAGCAGTTCAGGGACAGGGGTAAGACATGAGCAGTTCTTC. Protein: CASSSGTGVRHEQFF. This chain connects TRBV6-5 to TRBJ2-1; 10 bases are shared with TRBD1. The CDR3 consists of 15 residues. Germline V gives CDR1 MNHEY, CDR2 SVGAGI. Trimming at V came to 4 bases and at J to 8 bases, leaving 8 bases not matched to a gene.

This clone occurred a few times. The rearrangement joins TRBV27 to TRBJ2-1; TRBD1 agrees at 10 bases. The CDR3 spans 17 residues. CDR1 is MNHEY, CDR2 SMNVEV, per germline (reference sequence). V lost 6 bases to trimming and J lost 0 bases; unmatched junction nucleotides: 8. CDR3 sequence (DNA): TGTGCCAGCAGAAACCCCGGGGACAGGGGCTCCTACAATGAGCAGTTCTTC. Protein: CASRNPGDRGSYNEQFF.